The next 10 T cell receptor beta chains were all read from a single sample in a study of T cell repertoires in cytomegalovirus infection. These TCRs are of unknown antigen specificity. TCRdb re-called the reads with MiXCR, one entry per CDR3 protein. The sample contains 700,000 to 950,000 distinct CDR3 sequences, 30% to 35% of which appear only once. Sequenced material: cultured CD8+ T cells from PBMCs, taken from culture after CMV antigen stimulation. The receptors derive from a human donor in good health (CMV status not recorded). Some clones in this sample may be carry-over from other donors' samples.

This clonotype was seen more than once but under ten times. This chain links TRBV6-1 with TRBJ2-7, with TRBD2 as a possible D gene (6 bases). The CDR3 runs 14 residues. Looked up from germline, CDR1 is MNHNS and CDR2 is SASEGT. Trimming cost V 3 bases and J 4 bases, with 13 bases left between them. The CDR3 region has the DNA TGTGCCAGCAGTGAGGAGGGATTGGGGTACGAGCAGTACTTC. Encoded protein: CASSEEGLGYEQYF.

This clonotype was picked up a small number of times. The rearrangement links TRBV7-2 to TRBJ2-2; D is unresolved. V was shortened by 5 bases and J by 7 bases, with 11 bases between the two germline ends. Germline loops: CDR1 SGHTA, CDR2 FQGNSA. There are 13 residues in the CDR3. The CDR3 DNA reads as TGTGCCAGCAGCAGCAGGACGTACGGGGAGCTGTTTTTT. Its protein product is CASSSRTYGELFF.

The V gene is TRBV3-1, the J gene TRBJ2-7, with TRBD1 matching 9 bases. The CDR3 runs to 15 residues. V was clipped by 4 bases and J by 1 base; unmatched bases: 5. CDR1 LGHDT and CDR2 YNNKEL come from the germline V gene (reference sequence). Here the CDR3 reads CASSPDGQGSYEQYF. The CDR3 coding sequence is TGTGCCAGCAGCCCGGATGGACAGGGGTCCTACGAGCAGTACTTC.

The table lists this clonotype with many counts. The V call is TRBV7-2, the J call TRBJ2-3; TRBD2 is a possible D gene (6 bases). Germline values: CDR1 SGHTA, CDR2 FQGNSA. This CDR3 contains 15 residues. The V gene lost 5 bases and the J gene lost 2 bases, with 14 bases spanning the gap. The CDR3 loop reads CASSPFGLTTDTQYF. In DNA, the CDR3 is TGTGCCAGCAGCCCCTTTGGACTAACCACAGATACGCAGTATTTT. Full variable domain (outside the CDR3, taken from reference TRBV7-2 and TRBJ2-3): GAGVSQSPSNKVTEKGKDVELRCDPISGHTALYWYRQSLGQGLEFLIYFQGNSAPDKSGLPSDRFSAERTGGSVSTLTIQRTQQEDSAVYLCASSPFGLTTDTQYFGPGTRLTVL.

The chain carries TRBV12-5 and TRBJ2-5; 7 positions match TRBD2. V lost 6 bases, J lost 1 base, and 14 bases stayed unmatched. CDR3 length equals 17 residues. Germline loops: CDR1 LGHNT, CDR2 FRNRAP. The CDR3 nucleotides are TGTGCTAGTGGCCTACGGCCGGGACCGGGAGGCCAAGAGACCCAGTACTTC. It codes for CASGLRPGPGGQETQYF.

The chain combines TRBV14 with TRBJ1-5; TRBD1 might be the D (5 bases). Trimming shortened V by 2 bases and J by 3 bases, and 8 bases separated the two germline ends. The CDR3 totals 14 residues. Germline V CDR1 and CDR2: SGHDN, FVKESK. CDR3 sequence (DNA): TGTGCCAGCAGCCAAACAGGATACAATCAGCCCCAGCATTTT. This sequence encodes CASSQTGYNQPQHF.

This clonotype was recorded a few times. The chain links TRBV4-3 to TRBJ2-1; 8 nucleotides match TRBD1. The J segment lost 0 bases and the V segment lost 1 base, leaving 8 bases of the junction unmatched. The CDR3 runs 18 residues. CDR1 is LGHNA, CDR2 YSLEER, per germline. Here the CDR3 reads CASSQGPGGRTSYNEQFF. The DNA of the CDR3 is TGCGCCAGCAGCCAAGGGCCAGGGGGCAGGACCTCCTACAATGAGCAGTTCTTC.

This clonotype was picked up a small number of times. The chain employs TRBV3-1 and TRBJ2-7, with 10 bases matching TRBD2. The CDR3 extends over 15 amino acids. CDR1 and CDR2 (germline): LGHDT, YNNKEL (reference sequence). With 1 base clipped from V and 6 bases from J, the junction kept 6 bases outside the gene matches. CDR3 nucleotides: TGTGCCAGCAGCCAAGGACTAGCGGGCCCCCTCGAGCAGTACTTC. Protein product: CASSQGLAGPLEQYF.

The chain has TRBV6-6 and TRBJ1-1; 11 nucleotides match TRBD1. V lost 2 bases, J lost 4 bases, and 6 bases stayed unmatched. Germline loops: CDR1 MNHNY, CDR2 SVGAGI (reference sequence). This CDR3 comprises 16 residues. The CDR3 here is CASSYGRTGGFTEAFF. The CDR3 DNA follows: TGTGCCAGCAGTTACGGAAGGACAGGGGGCTTCACTGAAGCTTTCTTT.

The CDR3 loop reads CASSEAGVRDEQFF. CDR3 in DNA: TGTGCCAGCAGTGAGGCGGGGGTACGGGATGAGCAGTTCTTC. This chain links TRBV6-1 with TRBJ2-1; 7 nucleotides match TRBD2. The V segment lost 3 bases and the J segment 8 bases; nucleotides outside the gene matches: 7. Germline V gene sequence: CDR1 MNHNS, CDR2 SASEGT. The CDR3 is made up of 14 amino acids.